Each of the 19 T cell receptor beta chains below was sequenced from the same sample in a study of sequential checkpoint blockade in melanoma (dated by TCRdb to about 2019). To prepare the library, the immunoSEQ multiplex PCR assay was applied. TCRdb mirrors the immuneACCESS table, restricted to in-frame sequences. Some clones are absent from its copies; in checked studies, under half trace to an unresolved V gene, and the reason for the others is unknown. The sample records around 6,000 clones, roughly 50% of which are singletons. Roughly a quarter of the sample belongs to the ten largest clones. The treatment or condition label corresponds to: randomized to nivolumab then ipilimumab (arm A) or the reverse (arm B). Here the sequenced sample was CD8+ T cells sorted from blood (inferred from file names), taken from a patient given nivolumab and ipilimumab in sequence. The receptors here all came from a human patient with melanoma. Some clones in this sample may be carry-over from other donors' samples.

The rearrangement uses TRBV28 and TRBJ1-2; D may be TRBD1 (5 bases). The CDR3 is 15 amino acids. Per the germline V gene, CDR1 is MDHEN and CDR2 is SYDVKM. The V gene lost 3 bases and the J gene lost 0 bases, with 11 bases spanning the gap. The CDR3 is CASSFQRGSNYGYTF. In nucleotides, the CDR3 is TGTGCCAGCAGTTTTCAAAGGGGCTCTAACTATGGCTACACCTTC.

By frequency in the sample, this clone is medium-sized. V usage is TRBV2 and J usage is TRBJ1-2; TRBD1 matches at 7 bases. CDR1 and CDR2 from the germline V gene are SNHLY and FYNNEI. Unmatched junction bases numbered 2, after V lost 7 bases and J lost 0 bases. There are 13 residues in the CDR3. CDR3 loop: CASITGANYGYTF. The CDR3, as DNA: TGTGCCAGCATAACAGGGGCTAACTATGGCTACACCTTC.

This chain joins TRBV21-1 and TRBJ1-5; the table calls TRBD1, which could not be checked here. TRBV21-1 is a pseudogene locus. CDR3 length: 19 amino acids. CDR3 residues: CASSKAANFDRAHNQPQHF. DNA for the CDR3: TGTGCCAGCAGCAAAGCGGCTAATTTTGACAGGGCCCACAATCAGCCCCAGCATTTT.

The chain links TRBV28 to TRBJ1-2, with TRBD1 matching over 7 bases. V was pared by 5 bases and J by 3 bases, with 3 bases of the junction left unmatched. Germline lookup yields CDR1 MDHEN and CDR2 SYDVKM. This CDR3 is built from 13 residues. The CDR3 nucleotides read TGTGCCAGCAGTGGTCAGGGGGACTATGGCTACACCTTC. Residues: CASSGQGDYGYTF.

This rearrangement joins TRBV19 to TRBJ2-7; 8 positions match TRBD1. Germline-derived CDR1 and CDR2 are LNHDA and SQIVND (reference sequence). The CDR3 extends over 15 amino acids. After removal of 5 bases from V and 5 bases from J, the junction contained 11 bases not matched to a gene. DNA for the CDR3: TGTGCCAGTAGTGGACGGACAGGGCCCTTGGACGAGCAGTACTTC. Translated: CASSGRTGPLDEQYF.

This clone has more than one count but fewer than ten. This chain uses TRBV27 with TRBJ1-6; no definite D call. The CDR3 is 13 amino acids. The V gene lost 2 bases and the J gene lost 10 bases, with 9 bases spanning the gap. In germline, CDR1 is MNHEY, CDR2 SMNVEV (reference sequence). The CDR3 coding sequence is TGTGCCAGCAGTTTAGGCGGAGACTCACCCCTCCACTTT. Translated: CASSLGGDSPLHF.

This clone was seen a handful of times. V is TRBV27 and J is TRBJ1-2, with unresolved D. The CDR3 is 13 amino acids. The germline V and J ends were trimmed by 3 bases and 1 base, with 6 bases remaining between them. Germline loops: CDR1 MNHEY, CDR2 SMNVEV (reference sequence). The CDR3 coding sequence is TGTGCCAGCAGTTTTCGTTATAACTATGGCTACACCTTC. It encodes CASSFRYNYGYTF.

The J gene is TRBJ1-1, the V gene TRBV10-3; TRBD1 aligns across 7 bases. The germline V gene encodes CDR1 ENHRY and CDR2 SYGVKD. The ends lost 2 bases at V and 0 bases at J; junction bases unmatched: 3. The CDR3 is 15 amino acids. The CDR3: CAISEPTGMNTEAFF. The CDR3 bases are TGTGCCATCAGTGAGCCGACAGGGATGAACACTGAAGCTTTCTTT.

The chain carries TRBV19 and TRBJ2-7; 9 positions match TRBD1. The V gene's germline CDR1 is LNHDA and CDR2 SQIVND (reference sequence). With V trimmed by 4 bases and J by 4 bases, 8 bases remained unmatched. The length of the CDR3 is 15 residues. The chain's CDR3 is CASSTAGTGWYEQYF. CDR3 DNA: TGTGCCAGTAGTACGGCCGGGACAGGGTGGTACGAGCAGTACTTC.

The V and J genes are TRBV9 and TRBJ1-6; the D is unclear. Trimming took off 3 bases at V and 6 bases at J, with 7 bases between the two ends. Germline CDR1 reads SGDLS; CDR2 reads YYNGEE. CDR3 length: 13 residues. The CDR3 region has the DNA TGTGCCAGCAGCGCGACAAGTAATTCACCCCTCCACTTT. This sequence encodes CASSATSNSPLHF.

V and J are TRBV6-1 and TRBJ2-7, with D possibly being TRBD1 (5 bases). The CDR3 consists of 11 residues. V was cut by 8 bases and J by 4 bases, with 9 bases left in between. Per germline, CDR1 MNHNS and CDR2 SASEGT. CDR3 region: CASGAVYEQYF. For the CDR3, the DNA is TGTGCCAGCGGGGCCGTTTACGAGCAGTACTTC.

In its sample, this clone ranks as medium-sized. The J gene is TRBJ1-5, the V gene TRBV27; possible D gene TRBD1, 5 bases. CDR3 length: 14 residues. The germline V and J ends were trimmed by 2 bases and 4 bases, with 9 bases remaining between them. Germline values: CDR1 MNHEY, CDR2 SMNVEV (reference sequence). The CDR3, as DNA: TGTGCCAGCAGTTTACTAGGGGATAATCAGCCCCAGCATTTT. It is translated as CASSLLGDNQPQHF.

This clone was counted a few times. J is TRBJ1-1 and V is TRBV27; D gene uncertain. Trimming left V 5 bases short and J 1 base short, with 8 bases between. This CDR3 comprises 13 residues. Germline V gene data show CDR1 as MNHEY and CDR2 as SMNVEV (reference sequence). Here the CDR3 reads CASSLYRNTEAFF. The CDR3 bases are TGTGCCAGCAGTCTTTACAGGAACACTGAAGCTTTCTTT.

The gene calls are TRBV7-9 and TRBJ2-7; no clear D. Germline loops: CDR1 SEHNR, CDR2 FQNEAQ (reference sequence). The CDR3 totals 14 residues. The V gene lost 5 bases and the J gene lost 1 base, with 12 bases spanning the gap. The CDR3 reads CASSPLYASYEQYF. The CDR3 DNA sequence: TGTGCCAGCAGCCCCTTATATGCGTCCTACGAGCAGTACTTC.

This clone has only a few counts. CDR3 in amino acids: CASSLWDRGTYEQYF. CDR3 in DNA: TGTGCCAGCAGCTTATGGGACAGGGGAACCTACGAGCAGTACTTC. The chain joins TRBV7-9 to TRBJ2-7; 10 bases are shared with TRBD1. J gave up 2 bases and V 2 bases, and 3 bases lay outside the gene matches. The CDR3 contains 15 residues. The germline V gene has CDR1 SEHNR and CDR2 FQNEAQ (reference sequence).

Remarks on this clone: A far larger clone is only one base removed, so a read error is likely. The identical CDR3 is also encoded by other nucleotide sequences in the sample. The J gene is TRBJ2-7, the V gene TRBV5-1, with D maybe TRBD1 (5 bases). The CDR3 runs 14 residues. Germline CDR1 SGHRS, CDR2 YFSETQ. The V end was cut by 0 bases, the J end by 3 bases, with 10 bases between. CDR3 protein: CASSLGGSFYEQYF. CDR3 in DNA: TGCGCCAGCAGCTTGGGGGGCAGTTTCTACGAGCAGTACTTC.

In this sample, this clone turned up a few times. The chain combines TRBV5-5 with TRBJ2-7; maybe TRBD2 (6 bases). The CDR3 contains 14 residues. V lost 6 bases to trimming and J lost 4 bases, with 17 bases between them. CDR1 SGHKS and CDR2 YYEKEE come from the germline V gene (reference sequence). The CDR3 loop reads CASIRDSGTYEQYF. The CDR3, as DNA: TGTGCCAGCATCCGGGATTCAGGGACTTACGAGCAGTACTTC.

The V call is TRBV30, the J call TRBJ2-7, with D perhaps TRBD2 (5 bases). Trimming removed 5 bases at V and 1 base at J, with 15 bases between. Germline values: CDR1 GTSNPN, CDR2 SVGIG (reference sequence). The CDR3 is 14 residues long. For the CDR3, the DNA is TGTGCCTGGCATACGCCGGGCGGGTCCTACGAGCAGTACTTC. Protein product: CAWHTPGGSYEQYF.

This clone was counted once. The J gene is TRBJ1-5, the V gene TRBV28; 9 bases line up with TRBD1. Per germline, CDR1 MDHEN and CDR2 SYDVKM. V was pared by 5 bases and J by 7 bases, with 9 bases of the junction left unmatched. CDR3 length equals 15 residues. The chain's CDR3 is CASSPRQGGGQPQHF. CDR3 in DNA: TGTGCCAGCAGTCCCCGACAGGGGGGTGGGCAGCCCCAGCATTTT.